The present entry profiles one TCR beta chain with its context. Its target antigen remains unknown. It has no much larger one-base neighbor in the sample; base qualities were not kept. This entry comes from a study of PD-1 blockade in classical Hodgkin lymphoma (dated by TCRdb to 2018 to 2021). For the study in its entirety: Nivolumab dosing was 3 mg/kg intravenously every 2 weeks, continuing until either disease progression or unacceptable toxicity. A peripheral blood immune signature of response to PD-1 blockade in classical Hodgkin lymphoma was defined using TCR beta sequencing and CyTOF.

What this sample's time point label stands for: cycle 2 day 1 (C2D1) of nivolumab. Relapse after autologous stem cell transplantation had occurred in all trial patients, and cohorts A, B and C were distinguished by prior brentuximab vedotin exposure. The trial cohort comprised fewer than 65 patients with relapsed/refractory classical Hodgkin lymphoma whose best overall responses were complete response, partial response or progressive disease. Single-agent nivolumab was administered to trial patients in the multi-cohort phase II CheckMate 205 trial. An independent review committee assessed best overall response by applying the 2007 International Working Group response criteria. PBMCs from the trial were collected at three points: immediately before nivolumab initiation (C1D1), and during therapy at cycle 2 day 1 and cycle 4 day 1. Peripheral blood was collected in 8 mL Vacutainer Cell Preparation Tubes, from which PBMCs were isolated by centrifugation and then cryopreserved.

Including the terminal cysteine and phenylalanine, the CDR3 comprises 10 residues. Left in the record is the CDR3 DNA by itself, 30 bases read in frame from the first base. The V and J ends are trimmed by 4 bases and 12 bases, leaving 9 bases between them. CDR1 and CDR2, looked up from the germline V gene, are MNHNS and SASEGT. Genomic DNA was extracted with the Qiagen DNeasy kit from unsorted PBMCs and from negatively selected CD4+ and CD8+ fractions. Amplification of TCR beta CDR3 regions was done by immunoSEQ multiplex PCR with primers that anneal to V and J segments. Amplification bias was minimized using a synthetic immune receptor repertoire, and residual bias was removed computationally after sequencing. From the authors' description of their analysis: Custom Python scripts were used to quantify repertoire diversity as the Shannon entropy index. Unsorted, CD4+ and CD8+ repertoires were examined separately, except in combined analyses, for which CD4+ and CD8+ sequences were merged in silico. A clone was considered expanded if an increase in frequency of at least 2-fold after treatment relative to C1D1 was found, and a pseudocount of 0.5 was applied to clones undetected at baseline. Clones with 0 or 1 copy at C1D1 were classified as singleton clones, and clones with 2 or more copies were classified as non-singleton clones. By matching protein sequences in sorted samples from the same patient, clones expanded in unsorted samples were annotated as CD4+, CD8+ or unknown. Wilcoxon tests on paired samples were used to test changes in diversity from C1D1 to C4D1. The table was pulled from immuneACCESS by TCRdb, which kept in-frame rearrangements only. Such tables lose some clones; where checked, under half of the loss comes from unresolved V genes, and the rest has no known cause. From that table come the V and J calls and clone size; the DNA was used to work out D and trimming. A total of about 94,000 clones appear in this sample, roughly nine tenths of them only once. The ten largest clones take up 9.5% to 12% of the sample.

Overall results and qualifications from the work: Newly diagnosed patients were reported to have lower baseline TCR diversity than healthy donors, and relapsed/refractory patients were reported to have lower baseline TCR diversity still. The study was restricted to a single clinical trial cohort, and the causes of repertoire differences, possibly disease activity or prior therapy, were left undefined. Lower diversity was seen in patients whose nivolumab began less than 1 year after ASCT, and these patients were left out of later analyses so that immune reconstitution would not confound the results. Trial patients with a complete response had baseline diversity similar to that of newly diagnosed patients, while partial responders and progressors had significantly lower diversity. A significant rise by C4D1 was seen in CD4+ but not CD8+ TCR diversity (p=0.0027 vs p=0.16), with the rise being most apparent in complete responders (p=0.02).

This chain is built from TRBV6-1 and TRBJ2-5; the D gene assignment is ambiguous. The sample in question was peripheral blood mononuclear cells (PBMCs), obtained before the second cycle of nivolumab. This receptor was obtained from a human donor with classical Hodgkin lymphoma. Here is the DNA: TGTGCCAGCAGTGCGACCAATGAGTACTTC. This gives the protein CASSATNEYF.